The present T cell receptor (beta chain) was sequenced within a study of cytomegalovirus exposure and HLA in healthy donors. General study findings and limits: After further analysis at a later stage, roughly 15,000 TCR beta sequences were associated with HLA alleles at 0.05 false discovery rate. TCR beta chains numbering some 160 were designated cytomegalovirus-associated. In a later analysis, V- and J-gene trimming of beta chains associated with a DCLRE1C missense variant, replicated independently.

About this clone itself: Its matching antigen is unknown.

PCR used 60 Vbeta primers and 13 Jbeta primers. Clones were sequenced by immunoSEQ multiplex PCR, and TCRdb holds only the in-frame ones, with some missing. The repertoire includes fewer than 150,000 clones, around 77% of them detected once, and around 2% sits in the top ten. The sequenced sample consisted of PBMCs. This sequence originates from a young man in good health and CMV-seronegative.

DNA for the CDR3: TGTGCCAGCAGCGCCACCCGAGGGGGCACCGGGGAGCTGTTTTTT. Amino acid sequence: CASSATRGGTGELFF. The chain links TRBV9 to TRBJ2-2; maybe TRBD1 (6 bases). Trimming took off 3 bases at V and 4 bases at J, with 13 bases between the two ends. The CDR3 runs to 15 residues. Germline V gene data show CDR1 as SGDLS and CDR2 as YYNGEE.